The T cell receptor beta chain described here comes from a study of beta chain features in type 1 diabetes. This clone was observed a few times. Its antigen is undetermined. The V gene's germline CDR1 is MDHEN and CDR2 SYDVKM. Trimming pared 8 bases from V and 12 bases from J, leaving 14 bases between. The CDR3 covers 11 residues. Expressed TCRB transcripts were sequenced because the isolated RNA had all been reverse transcribed beforehand. Naive, central memory and regulatory T cell samples averaged about 3.57 million reads. TCRdb's copy holds only in-frame clones and misses some; the assay was immunoSEQ multiplex PCR. The data show around 430,000 clones, about 30% seen once. Study-wide results and limits: There were fewer insertions and more deletions at the VDJ junctions of type 1 diabetes patients.

The TCR originated in a man aged 18 to 30 in good health. The gene calls are TRBV28 and TRBJ1-5, with D possibly TRBD1 on 5 matching bases. The specimen was naive CD4+ T cells from blood. The CDR3 coding sequence is TGTGCCAGCCTAGCCAGGGCGGGCCAGCATTTT. It translates to CASLARAGQHF.